The clone carrying this T cell receptor (beta chain) was found a few times. The data derive from a study of PD-L1 blockade in urothelial cancer. Study details: Of some 29 patients, about two dozen were males with bladder-origin urothelial cancer. It was at 3 weeks (second dose) and 6 weeks after treatment start that blood was analyzed. Median blood clonality was roughly 0.074, with more than 75,000 unique TCRs.

Produced via immunoSEQ multiplex PCR; TCRdb's table is partial and in-frame only. Among fewer than 45,000 clones listed, roughly 90% were seen once. Time point here: pretreatment peripheral blood. This material consisted of PBMCs, taken around atezolizumab (anti-PD-L1) treatment. The source of this sequence is a donor aged 40 or over with urothelial cancer.

CDR3 in DNA: TGTGCCAGCAGTGGTCAGGGGGACACCGGGGAGCTGTTTTTT. Its translation is CASSGQGDTGELFF. The chain has TRBV6-1 and TRBJ2-2, with 7 bases fitting TRBD1. V trimming: 4 bases; J trimming: 3 bases; junction bases outside the gene matches: 2. The CDR3 extends over 14 amino acids. CDR1 MNHNS and CDR2 SASEGT come from the germline V gene.